Listed here are 14 T cell receptor beta chains from one sample, sequenced in a study of cytotoxic CD8 clonotypes in ibrutinib-treated CLL. Data came from immunoSEQ multiplex PCR; TCRdb stores just in-frame clones and leaves some out. The table has some 300,000 clones, roughly 80% seen once. The sequenced sample was PBMCs, obtained before ibrutinib treatment. The source is a human donor with chronic lymphocytic leukemia.

The chain uses TRBV7-6 and TRBJ2-7, with 7 bases aligning to TRBD1. Losses at the gene ends were 2 bases for V and 5 bases for J; bases not matched to a gene: 6. This CDR3 comprises 14 residues. Germline lookup yields CDR1 SGHVS and CDR2 FNYEAQ. The CDR3 loop is CASSLTGTVHEQYF. The CDR3 DNA is TGTGCCAGCAGCTTAACTGGGACAGTCCACGAGCAGTACTTC.

This clone was counted a few times. This chain joins TRBV19 and TRBJ1-5, with unresolved D. Germline V CDR1 and CDR2: LNHDA, SQIVND (reference sequence). The V gene lost 1 base and the J gene lost 7 bases, with 8 bases spanning the gap. CDR3 length equals 13 residues. The CDR3 protein is CASSIVGLQPQHF. The CDR3 DNA is TGTGCCAGTAGTATAGTGGGGTTACAGCCCCAGCATTTT. Full variable domain (remainder filled in from reference TRBV19 and TRBJ1-5): DGGITQSPKYLFRKEGQNVTLSCEQNLNHDAMYWYRQDPGQGLRLIYYSQIVNDFQKGDIAEGYSVSREKKESFPLTVTSAQKNPTAFYLCASSIVGLQPQHFGDGTRLSIL.

The chain joins TRBV19 to TRBJ2-2; TRBD1 matches 10 bases. With 6 bases clipped from V and 7 bases from J, the junction kept 11 bases outside the gene matches. Germline-derived CDR1 and CDR2 are LNHDA and SQIVND (reference sequence). The CDR3 has 16 amino acids. CDR3 bases: TGTGCCAGTAGGACACTGGACAGGGGGTTAGACGGGGAGCTGTTTTTT. This encodes CASRTLDRGLDGELFF.

This chain uses TRBV19 with TRBJ2-3; D not resolved. Germline lookup yields CDR1 LNHDA and CDR2 SQIVND (reference sequence). The CDR3 sequence is 11 residues long. The V end was cut by 5 bases, the J end by 5 bases, with 5 bases between. CDR3 DNA: TGTGCCAGTAGTTCACAAGATACGCAGTATTTT. Its translation is CASSSQDTQYF.

This chain joins TRBV18 and TRBJ2-7; 9 nucleotides match TRBD1. CDR3 length: 14 amino acids. Germline V gene lookup returns CDR1 KGHSH and CDR2 LQKENI. V shed 8 bases, J shed 3 bases, and the junction held 8 bases outside the gene matches. CDR3 residues: CASHLGTGLYEQYF. The CDR3 nucleotides are TGTGCCAGCCACCTGGGGACAGGGCTCTACGAGCAGTACTTC.

J is TRBJ1-2 and V is TRBV28; 8 bases align to TRBD1. Germline V gives CDR1 MDHEN, CDR2 SYDVKM. The CDR3 runs 14 residues. Trimming took 3 bases from V and 4 from J; bases not matched to a gene: 4. The CDR3 DNA reads as TGTGCCAGCAGTTTGACAGGGGAGGCCTATGGCTACACCTTC. Its translation: CASSLTGEAYGYTF.

This chain links TRBV11-2 with TRBJ2-7; TRBD1 aligns across 8 bases. Germline V CDR1 and CDR2: SGHAT, FQNNGV. The CDR3 runs to 14 residues. J lost 0 bases, V lost 5 bases, and 3 bases had no gene match. CDR3 DNA sequence: TGTGCCAGCAGCCCGACAGGGGACTCCTACGAGCAGTACTTC. It translates to CASSPTGDSYEQYF.

The chain links TRBV28 to TRBJ1-2; 8 bases agree with TRBD1. V shed 4 bases and J 4 bases; nucleotides not matched to a gene: 2. Germline-derived CDR1 and CDR2 are MDHEN and SYDVKM. The CDR3 consists of 13 residues. In DNA form, the CDR3 reads TGTGCCAGCAGTTCAGGGGGCCGCTATGGCTACACCTTC. Translating gives CASSSGGRYGYTF.

J is TRBJ2-7 and V is TRBV11-2; D not resolved. Between the trimmed V and J ends, which lost 6 bases and 6 bases, there was a span of 12 bases. The CDR3 length is 12 residues. Germline V lookup: CDR1 SGHAT, CDR2 FQNNGV. The CDR3 loop is CASSSYDLEQYF. The CDR3 region has the DNA TGTGCCAGCAGTTCCTACGATCTCGAGCAGTACTTC.

V gene TRBV10-3 combines with J gene TRBJ1-5; no firm D call. The ends were cut back, 3 bases at V and 4 bases at J, with 4 bases in the middle. From germline, CDR1 is ENHRY and CDR2 SYGVKD. CDR3 length equals 12 residues. CDR3 region: CAISDSNQPQHF. CDR3 sequence (DNA): TGTGCCATCAGTGATTCGAATCAGCCCCAGCATTTT.

The rearrangement links TRBV5-4 to TRBJ1-5; 11 positions agree with TRBD1. Germline V CDR1 and CDR2: SGHNT, YYREEE (reference sequence). Trimming took 4 bases from V and 1 from J; bases not matched to a gene: 7. This CDR3 contains 17 residues. The CDR3: CASSDSGQGASNQPQHF. CDR3 nucleotides: TGTGCCAGCAGCGACTCCGGACAGGGGGCAAGCAATCAGCCCCAGCATTTT.

V is TRBV4-2 and J is TRBJ2-3; a possible D gene is TRBD1 (6 bases). Germline-derived CDR1 and CDR2 are LGHNA and YNFKEQ. The V gene lost 7 bases and the J gene lost 2 bases, with 10 bases spanning the gap. The CDR3 covers 13 residues. In DNA form, the CDR3 reads TGTGCCAGCATCGGGACAAACACAGATACGCAGTATTTT. This encodes CASIGTNTDTQYF.

This chain uses TRBV9 with TRBJ2-2; 7 positions match TRBD2. Losses at the gene ends were 0 bases for V and 6 bases for J; bases not matched to a gene: 11. The CDR3 consists of 17 residues. Germline V gene data show CDR1 as SGDLS and CDR2 as YYNGEE. The chain's CDR3 is CASSVAAGVGSAGELFF. Here the CDR3 DNA reads TGTGCCAGCAGCGTAGCGGCGGGAGTGGGTTCGGCCGGGGAGCTGTTTTTT.

The chain combines TRBV30 with TRBJ2-5, with a weak D call TRBD2 (6 bases). The V end lost 0 bases, the J end lost 5 bases, and 16 bases lay between the germline ends. The CDR3 runs to 15 residues. Looked up from germline, CDR1 is GTSNPN and CDR2 is SVGIG (reference sequence). The CDR3 reads CAWSVGAGLGETQYF. The CDR3 DNA reads as TGTGCCTGGAGTGTAGGGGCGGGGTTAGGGGAGACCCAGTACTTC. The variable domain in full, completed from reference TRBV30 and TRBJ2-5, reads SQTIHQWPATLVQPVGSPLSLECTVEGTSNPNLYWYRQAAGRGLQLLFYSVGIGQISSEVPQNLSASRPQDRQFILSSKKLLLSDSGFYLCAWSVGAGLGETQYFGPGTRLLVL.